This TCR beta chain emerged from a study of blood T cell repertoires in COVID-19. Profiled with immunoSEQ multiplex PCR; TCRdb holds only in-frame clones, not every one. The sample lists fewer than 200,000 clones, about four fifths seen once, with 7.5% to 8.5% in the top ten. The V and J ends lost 0 bases and 8 bases, in that order; junction bases with no gene match: 10. The CDR3 consists of 16 residues. In germline, CDR1 is SGHDN, CDR2 FVKESK. This clone came up a few times. This chain links TRBV14 with TRBJ1-2; 9 bases fit TRBD1. The sequenced sample consisted of peripheral blood. The clonotype originates from a woman aged 55-70 years with COVID-19, enrolled during active disease. The CDR3 DNA is TGTGCCAGCAGCCAAGATGCTAGGGACAGGGCAAAAGGCTACACCTTC. Translation: CASSQDARDRAKGYTF.